This T cell receptor beta chain was obtained from a study of blood T cell repertoires in COVID-19 (dated by TCRdb to 2018 to 2021). With respect to the entire study: Samples from collaborators originated in the United States, Italy and Spain and spanned both the acute and convalescent phases of COVID-19. The prospective study material was composed of cDNA or gDNA derived from T cells, B-cell-depleted T cells, or PBMCs. Deeply sampled blood TCRbeta repertoires from subjects exposed to, actively infected with, or recovered from COVID-19 were included in the dataset. The repertoires were made available in a free public database intended to serve as a resource for research on the immune response to SARS-CoV-2. The samples were drawn from two sources: the first 160 participants of the ongoing ImmuneRACE study, and over 1,000 subjects contributed by 6 global collaborators. A de-identified subject ID, COVID-19 status, age in years and sex were almost always included in the sample metadata. Where available, HLA class I and class II types were taken from metadata supplied by the sample provider and were not determined by assay-based typing. Results and caveats for the whole study, not just this receptor: How much clinical and demographic metadata was included differed by source and by participant, and the metadata was provided uncurated.

Whole blood was collected in K2EDTA tubes by collaborating institutions according to the institutions' own protocols. For TCRbeta analysis, collaborators shipped samples in one of three forms: frozen whole blood, isolated PBMCs, or DNA extracted from either of those sample types. This clone was seen only once. It lacks a known antigen. No base quality information exists; no much larger clone differs at one position. The immunoSEQ Assay, a bias-controlled multiplex PCR, was used to amplify TCRbeta CDR3 regions from genomic DNA. From the authors' description of their analysis: Nucleated cell counts per sample were estimated from amplification of reference gene primers within the assay. To quantify the absolute abundance of each unique TCRbeta CDR3 rearrangement, sequence reads were collapsed and filtered. For each sample, productive Simpson clonality was calculated as the square root of Simpson's diversity index across productive rearrangements. Here the immuneACCESS table is served through TCRdb, limited to in-frame sequences with V and J called. Missing clones are a known gap in these copies; in checked studies unresolved V genes cover under half, and the rest lacks a known reason. V, J and clone size reflect that table, while D and trimming were determined from the DNA. Present in this sample are over 90,000 clones, roughly nine tenths of which were seen just once. The ten largest clones take up 3.5% of the sample.

CDR1 is given as MNHEY and CDR2 as SVGEGT, both from the germline V gene. The CDR3 runs 16 residues from the cysteine to the phenylalanine. Just the 48-base CDR3 DNA is kept, in frame starting at base 1. The V end loses 0 bases and the J end loses 0 bases, and a stretch of 8 bases separates them. Sequencing was carried out using peripheral blood. The chain links TRBV6-2 or TRBV6-3 with TRBJ1-4, with a tentative D gene TRBD1 over 5 matching bases. The TCR was taken from a woman aged 60-75 years with acute or convalescent COVID-19. The bases read TGTGCCAGCAGTTACTCTCAGGGTACAACTAATGAAAAACTGTTTTTT. Its coded protein is CASSYSQGTTNEKLFF.